This T cell receptor beta chain was recorded in a study of blood T cell repertoires in COVID-19. Study-level information: The United States, Italy and Spain supplied acute and convalescent COVID-19 samples. T cells, B-cell-depleted T cells, or PBMCs supplied cDNA or gDNA.

V lost 2 bases to trimming and J lost 7 bases, with 14 bases between them. Germline V lookup: CDR1 GTSNPN, CDR2 SVGIG (reference sequence). The CDR3 is made up of 13 amino acids. Sequenced by immunoSEQ multiplex PCR; TCRdb stores in-frame clones only, minus some. The data contain about 160,000 clones, 65% to 90% of them singletons. Sequenced material: peripheral blood. This sequence joins TRBV30 and TRBJ1-2, with unresolved D. This receptor was identified in a woman in her 40s with COVID-19, enrolled during active disease. The DNA of the CDR3 is TGTGCCTGGAGTTCGGACTCACGGGGTGGCTACACCTTC. Translating gives CAWSSDSRGGYTF.